This T cell receptor (beta chain) came from a study of T cell repertoires in cytomegalovirus infection. Study-wide findings and caveats: The ex vivo response was dominated by HLA-C-restricted CMV-specific TCR beta clonotypes. Of the TCR beta families, the public ones yielded a cumulative frequency that identified carriers of CMV plus the relevant HLA.

On this clonotype itself: Its antigen remains unknown.

The CDR3 runs to 12 residues. V gave up 8 bases and J gave up 2 bases, with 10 bases separating them. Germline values: CDR1 MNHEY, CDR2 SMNVEV (reference sequence). TCRdb reprocessed the reads via MiXCR and lists one record per CDR3 protein. The sample has fewer than 200,000 distinct CDR3 sequences, roughly 21% seen once. Source: CD8+ T cells from cultured PBMCs, taken from culture after CMV antigen stimulation. The rearrangement joins TRBV27 to TRBJ2-7, with unresolved D. The sequence was obtained from a human donor in good health (CMV status not recorded). Some clones in this sample may be carry-over from other donors' samples. Here the CDR3 reads CASWNGPYEQYF. The CDR3 coding sequence is TGTGCCAGCTGGAACGGGCCCTACGAGCAGTACTTC.